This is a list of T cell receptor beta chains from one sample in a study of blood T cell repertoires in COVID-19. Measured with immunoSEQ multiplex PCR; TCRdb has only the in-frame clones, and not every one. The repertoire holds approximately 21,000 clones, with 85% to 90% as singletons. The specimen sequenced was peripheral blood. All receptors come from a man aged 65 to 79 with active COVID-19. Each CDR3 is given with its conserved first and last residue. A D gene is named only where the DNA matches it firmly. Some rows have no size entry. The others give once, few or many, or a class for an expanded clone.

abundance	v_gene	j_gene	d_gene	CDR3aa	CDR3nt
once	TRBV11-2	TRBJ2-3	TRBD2	CATQGTTTSTDTQYF	TGTGCCACCCAAGGGACTACCACTAGCACAGATACGCAGTATTTT
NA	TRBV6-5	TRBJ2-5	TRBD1	CASHWTGPQETQYF	TGTGCCAGTCACTGGACAGGCCCCCAAGAGACCCAGTACTTC
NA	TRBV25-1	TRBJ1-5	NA	CASSRSAGQPQHF	TGTGCCAGCAGCCGCTCTGCGGGGCAGCCCCAGCATTTT
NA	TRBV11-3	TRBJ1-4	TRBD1	CASSHTGVDEKLFF	TGTGCCAGCAGCCATACAGGGGTCGACGAAAAACTGTTTTTT
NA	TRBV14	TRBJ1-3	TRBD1	CASSPPGTVSGNTIYF	TGTGCCAGCAGCCCGCCAGGGACAGTATCTGGAAACACCATATATTTT
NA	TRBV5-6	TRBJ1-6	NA	CASSLAPGVRSPLHF	TGTGCCAGCAGCTTGGCCCCCGGGGTCCGGTCACCCCTCCACTTT
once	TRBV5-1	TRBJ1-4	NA	CASSLELQGFGEKLFF	TGCGCCAGCAGCTTGGAATTACAGGGTTTTGGGGAAAAACTGTTTTTT
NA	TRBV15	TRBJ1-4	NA	CATSGPTGTNEKLFF	TGTGCCACCAGCGGACCCACAGGGACTAATGAAAAACTGTTTTTT
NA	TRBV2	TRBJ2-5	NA	CASREDMDPIETQYF	TGTGCCAGCAGGGAGGATATGGATCCAATTGAGACCCAGTACTTC
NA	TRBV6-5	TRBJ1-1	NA	CASRIDFDNTEAFF	TGTGCCAGCCGAATCGACTTTGACAACACTGAAGCTTTCTTT
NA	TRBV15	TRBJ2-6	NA	CATSRDRGSGANVLTF	TGTGCCACCAGCAGAGATCGGGGGTCCGGGGCCAACGTCCTGACTTTC
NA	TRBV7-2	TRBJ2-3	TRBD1	CASSKDRGRTDTQYF	TGTGCCAGCAGTAAGGACAGGGGACGCACAGATACGCAGTATTTT
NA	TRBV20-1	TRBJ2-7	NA	CSARDGQGQYF	TGCAGTGCTAGAGACGGGCAGGGCCAGTACTTC
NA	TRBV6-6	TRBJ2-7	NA	CATAQAFSYEQYF	TGTGCCACCGCCCAGGCCTTCTCCTACGAGCAGTACTTC
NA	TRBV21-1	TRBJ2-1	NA	CASSKVKAGVGNEQFF	TGTGCCAGCAGCAAAGTGAAAGCGGGAGTGGGCAATGAGCAGTTCTTC
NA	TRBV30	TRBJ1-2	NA	CAWSVGRGYLYGYTF	TGTGCCTGGAGTGTTGGCAGGGGCTACCTCTATGGCTACACCTTC
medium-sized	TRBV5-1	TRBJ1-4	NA	CASSYGTTPQEKLFF	TGCGCCAGCAGCTACGGGACAACCCCGCAGGAAAAACTGTTTTTT
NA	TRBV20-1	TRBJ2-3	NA	CSASFQRSTDTQYF	TGCAGTGCTAGTTTCCAGCGGAGCACAGATACGCAGTATTTT
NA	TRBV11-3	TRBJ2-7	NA	CASSSGDSYEQYF	TGTGCCAGCAGCTCCGGGGACTCATACGAGCAGTACTTC
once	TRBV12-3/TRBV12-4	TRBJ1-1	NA	CASSFGGYTEAFF	TGTGCCAGCAGTTTCGGGGGGTACACTGAAGCTTTCTTT
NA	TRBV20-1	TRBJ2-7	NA	CSARRDYEQYF	TGCAGTGCTAGAAGAGACTACGAGCAGTACTTC
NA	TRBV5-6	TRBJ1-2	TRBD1	CASSPGTGAPYGYTF	TGTGCCAGCAGCCCCGGGACAGGGGCCCCCTATGGCTACACCTTC
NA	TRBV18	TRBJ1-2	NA	CASSPFYPRQSPKGYTF	TGTGCCAGCTCACCATTTTACCCCAGACAGAGTCCAAAGGGCTACACCTTC
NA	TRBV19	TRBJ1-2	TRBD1	CASSPSAGGYGYTF	TGTGCCAGTAGCCCATCTGCAGGGGGTTATGGCTACACCTTC
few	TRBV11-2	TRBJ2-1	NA	CASSLDLLGGEQFF	TGTGCCAGCAGCTTAGACCTTCTGGGGGGTGAGCAGTTCTTC
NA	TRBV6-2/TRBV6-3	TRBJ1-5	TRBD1	CASSWGQGAIQPQHF	TGTGCCAGCAGTTGGGGACAGGGGGCAATCCAGCCCCAGCATTTT
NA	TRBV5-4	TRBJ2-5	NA	CASSLSAGSETQYF	TGTGCCAGCAGCTTGTCGGCAGGGTCAGAGACCCAGTACTTC
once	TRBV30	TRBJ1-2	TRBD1	CAWGQGLTGALNYGYTF	TGTGCCTGGGGCCAGGGCCTGACAGGGGCCTTAAACTATGGCTACACCTTC
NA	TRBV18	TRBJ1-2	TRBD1	CASSPTGQGEYGYTF	TGTGCCAGCTCACCAACTGGGCAGGGGGAATATGGCTACACCTTC
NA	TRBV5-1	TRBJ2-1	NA	CASSLTGTLAGFNEQFF	TGCGCCAGCAGCTTGACCGGGACTCTAGCTGGGTTCAATGAGCAGTTCTTC
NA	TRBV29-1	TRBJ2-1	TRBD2	CSGVTSGVTNEQFF	TGCAGCGGCGTAACTAGCGGGGTGACCAATGAGCAGTTCTTC
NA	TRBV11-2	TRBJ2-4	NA	CASSSRAKNIQYF	TGTGCCAGCAGCTCGAGAGCCAAAAACATTCAGTACTTC
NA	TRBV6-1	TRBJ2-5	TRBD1	CASSDPGQGAVETQYF	TGTGCCAGCAGTGATCCCGGACAGGGGGCCGTGGAGACCCAGTACTTC
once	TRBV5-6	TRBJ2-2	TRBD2	CASSLVRLATGELFF	TGTGCCAGCAGCTTGGTTAGACTAGCCACCGGGGAGCTGTTTTTT
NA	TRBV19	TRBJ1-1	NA	CASSHRQENTEAFF	TGTGCCAGTAGTCATCGACAGGAGAACACTGAAGCTTTCTTT
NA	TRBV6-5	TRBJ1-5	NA	CASVPQGYQPQHF	TGTGCCAGCGTACCACAGGGATATCAGCCCCAGCATTTT